This TCR beta chain was captured by sequencing in a study of T cells in Graves' hyperthyroidism and ophthalmopathy. Trimming pared 3 bases from V and 8 bases from J, leaving 9 bases between. The germline V gene encodes CDR1 LNHDA and CDR2 SQIVND (reference sequence). The CDR3 is 12 amino acids. This clonotype has more than one count but fewer than ten. RNA transcripts provided the source from which TCR beta CDR3 regions were amplified. A set of HTBI primers served as the primers for a first-round RT-PCR of the TCR CDR3. TCRdb processed the multiplex PCR reads anew with MiXCR; each CDR3 protein has one entry. The sample yields hundreds of thousands of distinct CDR3 sequences, approximately 15% seen once.

This chain connects TRBV19 to TRBJ2-3; D is undetermined. The TCR originated in a young woman with Graves' hyperthyroidism. Specimen: blood. DNA of the CDR3: TGTGCCAGTAGTATTCCCAGTGCTACGCAGTATTTT. Translating gives CASSIPSATQYF.